The entry below describes one T cell receptor (beta chain). Its recognized antigen is unknown. No base-level quality is on record; no much larger clone is a single base apart. TCRbeta CDR3 regions were amplified from genomic DNA using the immunoSEQ Assay, a bias-controlled multiplex PCR. Per the authors' processing: The number of nucleated cells in each sample was estimated by amplification of reference gene primers within the assay. Sequence reads were collapsed and filtered to measure the absolute abundance of every unique TCRbeta CDR3 rearrangement. Productive Simpson clonality was computed per sample as the square root of Simpson's diversity index over productive rearrangements. As stored in TCRdb, this immuneACCESS dataset retains in-frame rearrangements with V and J assigned. A fraction of the clones does not appear; measured against another copy, unresolved V genes explain less than half of the discrepancy, and the remainder lacks a known reason. From that table come the V and J calls and clone size; the DNA was used to work out D and trimming. The sample includes around 100,000 clones, with 80% to 90% observed a single time. 7.5% to 10% of the sample rests with the top ten.

For this chain, trimming is 5 bases at the V end and 5 bases at the J end, and the number of junction bases without a gene match is 12. The CDR3 numbers 17 residues from cysteine through phenylalanine. Only the CDR3 portion is preserved as DNA: 51 bases, with reading frame beginning at the first base. Sequences SGHTA (CDR1) and FQGNSA (CDR2) are obtained from the germline V gene. Whole blood was collected in K2EDTA tubes by collaborating institutions according to the institutions' own protocols. For TCRbeta analysis, collaborators shipped samples as frozen whole blood, isolated PBMCs, or DNA extracted from either of those sample types. This entry comes from a study of blood T cell repertoires in COVID-19 (TCRdb year 2020). Regarding the complete study: Collaborator samples came from the United States, Italy and Spain and covered acute and convalescent phases of COVID-19. The material from the prospective study consisted of cDNA or gDNA derived from T cells, B-cell-depleted T cells, or PBMCs. Subjects who had been exposed to COVID-19, were actively infected with it, or had recovered from it provided the deeply sampled blood TCRbeta repertoires that made up the dataset. A freely available public database, intended as a resource for researchers studying the immune response to SARS-CoV-2, is where the repertoires were released. The samples were drawn from two sources: the first 160 participants of the ongoing ImmuneRACE study, and fewer than 1,500 subjects contributed by 6 global collaborators. The sample metadata nearly always contained a de-identified subject ID, COVID-19 status, age in years and sex. Where available, HLA class I and class II types were obtained from metadata supplied by the sample provider rather than from assay-based typing.

The full study reports these points: Clinical and demographic metadata were provided uncurated, with the amount varying by source and participant.

This receptor was taken from a man aged 35-49 years with active or convalescent COVID-19. The sequencing input was peripheral blood. The chain uses TRBV7-2 and TRBJ2-1, with 10 bases aligning to TRBD2. This receptor carries the CDR3 CASSPFPAGGEHNEQFF. The nucleotide sequence is TGTGCCAGCAGCCCCTTTCCAGCGGGGGGGGAACACAATGAGCAGTTCTTC.